The present TCR beta chain was sequenced within a study of T-cell reconstitution after alpha-beta-depleted transplantation in children. Study-wide points: Expanded graft clones, several hundred of them, were reportedly the source of alpha-beta T cells about two months after transplant. Newly made T cells mostly supplied T-cell counts and diversity one year after transplant.

Unique molecular identifiers were incorporated during preparation of the TCRbeta library. TCRdb processed the PCR reads anew with MiXCR; each CDR3 protein has one entry. The sample lists around 450,000 distinct CDR3 sequences; roughly a tenth were seen once. In this sample, this clonotype turned up many times. Its cognate antigen is unknown. The starting material was PBMCs, obtained before TCRalphabeta/CD19-depleted stem cell transplant. The TCR was taken from a child aged 2-9 years with inherited bone marrow failure, due to receive a stem cell transplant.

The CDR3 reads CASLAQPNEQFF. CDR3 sequence (DNA): TGCGCCAGCCTGGCCCAGCCCAATGAGCAGTTCTTC. The chain couples TRBV5-1 to TRBJ2-1; no firm D call. The CDR3 loop spans 12 amino acids. Germline V gives CDR1 SGHRS, CDR2 YFSETQ. V shed 7 bases and J shed 6 bases, with 11 bases lying between them.